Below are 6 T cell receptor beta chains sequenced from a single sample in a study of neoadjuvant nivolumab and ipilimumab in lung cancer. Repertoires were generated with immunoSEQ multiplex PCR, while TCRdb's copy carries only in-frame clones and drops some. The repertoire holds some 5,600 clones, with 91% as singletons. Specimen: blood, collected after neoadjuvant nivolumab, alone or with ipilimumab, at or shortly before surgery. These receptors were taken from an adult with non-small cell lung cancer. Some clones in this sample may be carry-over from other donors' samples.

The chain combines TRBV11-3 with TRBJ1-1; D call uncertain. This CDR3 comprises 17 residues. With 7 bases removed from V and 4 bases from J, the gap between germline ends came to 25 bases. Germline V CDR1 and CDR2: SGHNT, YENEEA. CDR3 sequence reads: CASIPTRGFFSSTEAFF. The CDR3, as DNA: TGTGCCAGCATCCCGACACGAGGGTTTTTTTCAAGCACTGAAGCTTTCTTT.

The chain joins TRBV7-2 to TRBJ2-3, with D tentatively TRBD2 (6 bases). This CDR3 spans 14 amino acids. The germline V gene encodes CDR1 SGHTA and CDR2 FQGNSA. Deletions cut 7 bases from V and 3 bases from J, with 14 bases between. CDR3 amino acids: CASILAARTDTQYF. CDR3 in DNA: TGTGCCAGCATACTAGCAGCCCGTACAGATACGCAGTATTTT.

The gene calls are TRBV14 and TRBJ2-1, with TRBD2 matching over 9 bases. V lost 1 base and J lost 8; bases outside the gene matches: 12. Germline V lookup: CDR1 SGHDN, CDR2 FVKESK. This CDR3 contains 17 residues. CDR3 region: CASSQGTSGYPRDEQFF. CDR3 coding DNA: TGTGCCAGCAGCCAAGGAACTAGCGGGTACCCTCGCGATGAGCAGTTCTTC.

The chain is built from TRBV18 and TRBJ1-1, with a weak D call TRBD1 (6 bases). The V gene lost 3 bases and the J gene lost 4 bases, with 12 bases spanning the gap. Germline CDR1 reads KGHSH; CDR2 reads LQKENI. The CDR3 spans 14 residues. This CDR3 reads CASSPGTSTTEAFF. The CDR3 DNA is TGTGCCAGCTCACCCGGGACAAGCACCACTGAAGCTTTCTTT.

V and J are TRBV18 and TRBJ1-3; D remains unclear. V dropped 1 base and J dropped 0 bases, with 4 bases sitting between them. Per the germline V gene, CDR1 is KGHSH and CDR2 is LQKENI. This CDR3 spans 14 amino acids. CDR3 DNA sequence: TGTGCCAGCTCACCACTTGACTCTGGAAACACCATATATTTT. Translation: CASSPLDSGNTIYF.

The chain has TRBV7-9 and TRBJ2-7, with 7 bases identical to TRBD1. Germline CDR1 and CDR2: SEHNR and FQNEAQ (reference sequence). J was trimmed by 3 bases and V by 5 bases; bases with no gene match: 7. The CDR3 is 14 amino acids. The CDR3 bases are TGTGCCAGCAGCCCCCGACAGGGTCACTACGAGCAGTACTTC. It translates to CASSPRQGHYEQYF.